This T cell receptor beta chain comes out of a study of T cell changes during pregnancy in multiple sclerosis. The CDR3 has 15 amino acids. Germline V gene data show CDR1 as LNHDA and CDR2 as SQIVND (reference sequence). Trimming took 4 bases from V and 8 from J; bases not matched to a gene: 8. Libraries were prepared by immunoSEQ multiplex PCR; TCRdb keeps only in-frame clonotypes and omits some of them. The sample has 65,000 to 85,000 clones; roughly nine tenths are singletons. The TCR comes from a female donor with multiple sclerosis, enrolled in a pregnancy study. This chain uses TRBV19 with TRBJ2-1; 10 bases are a match to TRBD2. Material: peripheral blood, obtained in the second trimester of pregnancy. The CDR3 sequence is CASSRVAGGLDEQFF. CDR3 coding DNA: TGTGCCAGTAGTAGGGTAGCGGGAGGCTTAGATGAGCAGTTCTTC.